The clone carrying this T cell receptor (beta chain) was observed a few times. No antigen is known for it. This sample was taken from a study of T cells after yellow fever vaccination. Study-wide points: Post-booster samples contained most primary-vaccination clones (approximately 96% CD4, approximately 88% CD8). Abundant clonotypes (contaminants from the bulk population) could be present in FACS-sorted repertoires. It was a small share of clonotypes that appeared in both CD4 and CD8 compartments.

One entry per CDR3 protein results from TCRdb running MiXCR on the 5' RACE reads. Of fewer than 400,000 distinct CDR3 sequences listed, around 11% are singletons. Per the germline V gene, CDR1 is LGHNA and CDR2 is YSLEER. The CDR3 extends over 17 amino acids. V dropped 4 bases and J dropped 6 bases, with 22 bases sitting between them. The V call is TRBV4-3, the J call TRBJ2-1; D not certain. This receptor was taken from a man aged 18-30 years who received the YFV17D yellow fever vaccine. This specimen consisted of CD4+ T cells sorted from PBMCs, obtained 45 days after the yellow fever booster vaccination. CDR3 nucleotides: TGCGCCAGCAGCCTCGGCTACGGGCAGGAAGGACCCAATGAGCAGTTCTTC. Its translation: CASSLGYGQEGPNEQFF.